This T cell receptor (beta chain) came from a study of regulatory T cells in long-lasting Graves disease. Background on the study: Those Graves' patients who were newly diagnosed had been on antithyroid drugs under 3 months.

Construction of TCR beta libraries relied on iRepertoire HTBI primers and on Arm-PCR targeting CDR3 regions. TCRdb reanalysed the multiplex PCR reads using MiXCR and keeps one entry per CDR3 protein. The table has fewer than 550,000 distinct CDR3 sequences, about 17% seen once. The CDR3 totals 13 residues. Germline V gene data show CDR1 as MNHEY and CDR2 as SMNVEV (reference sequence). V lost 3 bases and J 3 bases, leaving 6 bases between the germline ends. Described time point: newly diagnosed GD, antithyroid drugs for less than 3 months. Following extraction of RNA from PBMCs, that RNA was used to make the TCR library. This clonotype was recorded at least ten times. This sample was also put to use in a study of T cells in Graves' hyperthyroidism and ophthalmopathy. This second report adds: Diagnoses used clinical symptoms, serum thyroxine and TRAb, thyroid ultrasound and orbital computed tomography.

This clonotype was obtained from a woman aged 18-29 years with Graves disease. The source material was peripheral blood mononuclear cells (PBMCs), sampled at new diagnosis, from a patient treated with antithyroid drugs. The chain uses TRBV27 and TRBJ2-1; no firm D call. CDR3 DNA sequence: TGTGCCAGCAGTTTGGGCTACTACAATGAGCAGTTCTTC. Protein sequence: CASSLGYYNEQFF.